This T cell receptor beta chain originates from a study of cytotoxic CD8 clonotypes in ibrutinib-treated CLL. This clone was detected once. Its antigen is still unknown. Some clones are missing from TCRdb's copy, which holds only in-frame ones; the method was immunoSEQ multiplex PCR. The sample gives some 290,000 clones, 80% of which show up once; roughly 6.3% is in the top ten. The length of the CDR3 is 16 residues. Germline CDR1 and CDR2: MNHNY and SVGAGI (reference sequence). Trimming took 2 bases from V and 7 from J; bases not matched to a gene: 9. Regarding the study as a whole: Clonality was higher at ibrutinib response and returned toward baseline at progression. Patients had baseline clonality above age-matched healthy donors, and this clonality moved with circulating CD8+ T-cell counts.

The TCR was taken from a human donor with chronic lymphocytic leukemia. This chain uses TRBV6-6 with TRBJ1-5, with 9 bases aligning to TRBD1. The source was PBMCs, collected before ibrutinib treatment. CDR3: CASSYNLGQGGQPQHF. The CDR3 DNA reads TGTGCCAGCAGTTACAATCTGGGACAGGGTGGCCAGCCCCAGCATTTT.